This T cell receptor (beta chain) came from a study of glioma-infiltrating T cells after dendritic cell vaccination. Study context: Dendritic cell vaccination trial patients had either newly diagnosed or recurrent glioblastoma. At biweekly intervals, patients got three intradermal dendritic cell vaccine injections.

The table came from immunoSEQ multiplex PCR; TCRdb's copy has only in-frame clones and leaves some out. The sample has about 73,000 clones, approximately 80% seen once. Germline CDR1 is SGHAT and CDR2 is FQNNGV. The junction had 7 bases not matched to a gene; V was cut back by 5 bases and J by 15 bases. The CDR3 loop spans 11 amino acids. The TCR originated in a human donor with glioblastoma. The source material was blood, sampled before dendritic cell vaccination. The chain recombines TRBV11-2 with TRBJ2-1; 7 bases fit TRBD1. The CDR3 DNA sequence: TGTGCCAGCAGCCCAGGGGGAAGACGGTTCTTC. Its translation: CASSPGGRRFF.